This T cell receptor beta chain stems from a study of CD8+CD57+ T cells in acquired aplastic anemia. Study overall: Sorted CD4+ and CD8+ cells gave a mean 3.2 ug DNA, range about 0.19 to 27.4 ug.

All patients picked for sequencing had shown, by flow cytometry, an expansion of CD8+CD57+ cells. The cohort consisted entirely of patients having severe acquired aplastic anemia. Prior therapy had not been administered to any patient at the time of blood sampling. CDR3 and TCR beta VDJ profiling relied on a genomic DNA template. TCRdb passed the reads through MiXCR, listing each CDR3 protein once. The sample consists of 150,000 to 170,000 distinct CDR3 sequences, around half of them appearing once. In this sample, this clonotype turned up once. No antigen is known for it. An end of the junction differs from the germline gene, which may be a read error. General study points: Comparison of patients with controls identified roughly 27 shared CD8+ CDR3 sequences.

The CDR3 spans 15 residues. Germline CDR1 is LGHNA and CDR2 is YNFKEQ. The J gene is TRBJ1-1, the V gene TRBV4-2; D ambiguous. Source material: sorted CD4+, CD8+, or CD8+CD57+ T cells (not recorded which) from PBMCs. The source of this sequence is a human donor with aplastic anemia. The CDR3 spells CASGQEPGWDTEAFF. The CDR3 DNA is TGTGCCAGCGGCCAAGAGCCGGGTTGGGACACTGAAGCTTTCTTT.